This T cell receptor (beta chain) came from a study of early T cells in non-severe SARS-CoV-2 infection. Study-level background: Unpaired chains resulted from sequencing bulk RNA of unsorted whole blood. Overall study findings and caveats: Missing private and CD4 specificities, VDJdb matching favored anti-spike CD8 responses.

Unique molecular identifiers were attached to individual cDNA molecules. MiXCR was run by TCRdb on the 5' RACE reads, yielding one entry per CDR3 protein. In the table there are tens of thousands of distinct CDR3 sequences, 6% to 7% of which are singletons. The sample holds many counts of this clonotype. Its specificity is unknown. The clonotype comes from an adult who was a healthcare worker with PCR-confirmed SARS-CoV-2 infection or an uninfected control (not recorded which). The specimen was whole blood.

This CDR3 is CASSQDKGWEQFF. In DNA form, the CDR3 reads TGTGCCAGCAGCCAAGACAAGGGGTGGGAGCAGTTCTTC. The J gene is TRBJ2-1, the V gene TRBV4-2; TRBD1 is a possible D gene (5 bases). The CDR3 is made up of 13 amino acids. Germline V gene sequence: CDR1 LGHNA, CDR2 YNFKEQ. Trimming shortened V by 0 bases and J by 10 bases, and 10 bases separated the two germline ends.